The subject of this entry is one T cell receptor beta chain. The data derive from a study of regulatory T cells in long-lasting Graves disease. As for the study in general: For under 3 months, newly diagnosed Graves' patients had been taking antithyroid drugs.

Arm-PCR of CDR3 regions with iRepertoire HTBI primers generated TCR beta libraries. Per the study methods: Sequenced samples collectively carried under 75 TRBV and 11 to 15 TRBJ segments. TCRdb re-called the multiplex PCR reads through MiXCR, storing one row per CDR3 protein. TCRdb assigned the V and J calls; the authors' analysis was not used. The repertoire consists of 350,000 to 500,000 distinct CDR3 sequences, with around 17% occurring once and the leading ten covering roughly 10%. Indicated time point: newly diagnosed GD, antithyroid drugs for less than 3 months. The TCR library was made from RNA that had been extracted from PBMCs in TRIzol. The CDR3 has 12 amino acids. Germline CDR1 reads SGDLS; CDR2 reads YYNGEE. V was trimmed by 4 bases and J by 3 bases, leaving 8 bases between them. These records were also assigned to another study, of T cells in Graves' hyperthyroidism and ophthalmopathy. As that report states: The HTBI set primed first-round TCR CDR3 RT-PCR.

The sample was peripheral blood mononuclear cells (PBMCs), taken at new diagnosis, from a patient treated with antithyroid drugs. This clonotype was sampled from a woman aged 30 to 39 with Graves disease. The J gene is TRBJ2-7, the V gene TRBV9; D unresolved. The CDR3 coding sequence is TGTGCCAGCAGCTCCTCGGACTACGAGCAGTACTTC. Its translation is CASSSSDYEQYF.